This is a list of T cell receptor beta chains from one sample in a study of radiation and T cells in renal cell carcinoma. The protocol was immunoSEQ multiplex PCR, while the TCRdb copy is restricted to in-frame clones and leaves out a portion. In the table there are some 20,000 clones, roughly three fifths of which are singletons. The sequencing used tumor tissue, collected from a patient whose treatment was nephrectomy without radiotherapy. These receptor sequences come from a man in his forties or fifties with renal cell carcinoma. Both conserved end residues are part of each CDR3. The D gene is left open where the match is weak. Clone size appears in some rows only: once, few, many, or a class for an expanded clone.

size	V	J	D	CDR3	DNA
many	TRBV19	TRBJ1-2	TRBD1	CASTKTRGNYGYTF	TGTGCCAGTACTAAAACCAGGGGGAACTATGGCTACACCTTC
-	TRBV7-2	TRBJ2-7	-	CASSYRTGGIYEQYF	TGTGCCAGCAGCTATAGGACGGGCGGGATATACGAGCAGTACTTC
-	TRBV10-3	TRBJ2-3	TRBD1	CAISGGQATDTQYF	TGTGCCATCAGTGGTGGACAGGCCACAGATACGCAGTATTTT
few	TRBV30	TRBJ2-3	-	CAWTEGNTQYF	TGTGCCTGGACAGAGGGGAACACGCAGTATTTT
-	TRBV2	TRBJ2-2	TRBD2	CASSLAGVGTGELFF	TGTGCCAGCAGCCTAGCGGGAGTAGGAACCGGGGAGCTGTTTTTT
few	TRBV27	TRBJ2-7	TRBD2	CASSFRLAGDPYF	TGTGCCAGCAGTTTCAGGCTAGCGGGAGATCCGTACTTC
-	TRBV25-1	TRBJ2-1	TRBD2	CASSPAGAPPGNEQFF	TGTGCCAGCAGCCCAGCGGGAGCCCCTCCGGGCAATGAGCAGTTCTTC
-	TRBV4-3	TRBJ2-2	TRBD2	CASSLIPAGGTGELFF	TGCGCCAGCAGCCTCATTCCAGCGGGAGGGACCGGGGAGCTGTTTTTT
-	TRBV9	TRBJ1-1	-	CASSISTGPNTEAFF	TGTGCCAGCAGCATTTCGACGGGTCCGAACACTGAAGCTTTCTTT
few	TRBV6-5	TRBJ1-1	-	CASSYSGSGEAFF	TGTGCCAGCAGTTACTCGGGTTCGGGTGAAGCTTTCTTT
-	TRBV7-2	TRBJ2-1	-	CASSSPLDGYGSYNEQFF	TGTGCCAGCAGCTCCCCCCTTGATGGATACGGGTCCTACAATGAGCAGTTCTTC
-	TRBV4-1	TRBJ1-4	-	CASSQSPRSTNEKLFF	TGCGCCAGCAGCCAGTCCCCACGATCAACTAATGAAAAACTGTTTTTT
-	TRBV4-2	TRBJ2-2	TRBD1	CASSPLTGVTGELFF	TGTGCCAGCAGCCCCTTGACAGGGGTCACCGGGGAGCTGTTTTTT
few	TRBV28	TRBJ2-7	-	CASSPSIEYEQYF	TGTGCCAGCAGTCCCTCGATTGAATACGAGCAGTACTTC
few	TRBV7-9	TRBJ2-3	-	CASSLIWGTQYF	TGTGCCAGCAGCTTAATATGGGGTACGCAGTATTTT
-	TRBV7-2	TRBJ2-3	-	CASSLTWGGTDTQYF	TGTGCCAGCAGTCTTACGTGGGGTGGCACAGATACGCAGTATTTT
many	TRBV19	TRBJ2-7	TRBD1	CASSISLQGNYEQYF	TGTGCCAGTAGTATCAGCTTACAGGGGAATTACGAGCAGTACTTC
few	TRBV19	TRBJ1-5	-	CASSYSLAGNQPQHF	TGTGCCAGTAGTTACAGTCTGGCGGGCAATCAGCCCCAGCATTTT
few	TRBV30	TRBJ2-2	-	CAWGGNTGELFF	TGTGCCTGGGGGGGAAACACCGGGGAGCTGTTTTTT
-	TRBV2	TRBJ1-1	-	CASSEARRGTEAFF	TGTGCCAGCAGTGAAGCGCGAAGGGGCACTGAAGCTTTCTTT